The sequence of this TCR beta chain was determined in a study of CD4 T cells in relation to SARS-CoV-2 and coronaviruses. Unexposed donor CD4+ T cells date from about 2011-2018, before the COVID-19 pandemic. CD4 enrichment then naive enrichment separated naive from memory CD4+ cells. Overall study results and limits: Compared with monoreactive clones, crossreactive clones showed significantly weaker SARS-CoV-2 expansion.

Uncultured naive and memory CD4+ T cells supplied DNA for deep TCR-beta sequencing. The data were produced by immunoSEQ multiplex PCR, yet TCRdb's version contains in-frame clones alone and is incomplete. This table holds around 62,000 clones, about 94% found once. Points on this clone: Antigen specificity is unknown.

The clonotype comes from a human donor in good health. The sequenced sample was naive CD4+ T cells from PBMCs. The subset is: naive CD4+ T cells isolated by negative enrichment.

The CDR3 DNA sequence: TGTGCCAGCAGCCCGGGCGGGAGGTCAGATACGCAGTATTTT. It translates to CASSPGGRSDTQYF. The V and J genes are TRBV9 and TRBJ2-3, with TRBD2 matching over 8 bases. Germline CDR1 and CDR2: SGDLS and YYNGEE. J gave up 4 bases and V 4 bases, and 5 bases lay outside the gene matches. This CDR3 is built from 14 residues.